This entry lists 3 T cell receptor beta chains sequenced from one sample in a study of identical twins listed by TCRdb under 2016. Libraries were constructed by 5' RACE. TCRdb shows the sequencer as Illumina HiSeq 2000. TCRdb passed the public sequencing reads through fastp at Q25 and MiXCR, retaining productive beta sequences. Entries are consolidated by CDR3 protein sequence, retaining the most common genes and DNA. Present in this sample are approximately 300,000 distinct CDR3 sequences, roughly 8.6% of which were seen just once. Clones ranked in the top ten supply around 7.1% of the sample. The same data also contributed to another study, on yellow fever vaccine responses in identical twins.

The sample consisted of CD8+ T cells sorted from blood. The receptors come from a woman under 30 in good health.

This clonotype was detected ten times or more. This chain uses TRBV27 with TRBJ1-2, with D possibly being TRBD1 (6 bases). CDR1 is MNHEY and CDR2 is SMNVEV in the germline V gene (reference sequence). The CDR3 spans 12 residues. V gave up 5 bases and J gave up 5 bases, with 9 bases separating them. In DNA form, the CDR3 reads TGTGCCAGCAGTGAGGGGGGGTATGGCTACACCTTC. Residues: CASSEGGYGYTF.

This clonotype was picked up many times. The chain combines TRBV7-9 with TRBJ2-3; 7 positions match TRBD1. This CDR3 spans 15 amino acids. Germline CDR1 reads SEHNR; CDR2 reads FQNEAQ (reference sequence). V lost 6 bases to trimming and J lost 2 bases; unmatched junction nucleotides: 8. The CDR3 sequence is CASSGTEDFTDTQYF. CDR3 DNA: TGTGCCAGCAGTGGGACAGAAGACTTCACAGATACGCAGTATTTT.

This chain connects TRBV28 to TRBJ2-3, with D unclear. Germline assignment: CDR1 MDHEN and CDR2 SYDVKM. The CDR3 runs to 13 residues. The ends were cut back, 3 bases at V and 3 bases at J, with 7 bases in the middle. DNA of the CDR3: TGTGCCAGCAGTTTTGTTACAACAGATACGCAGTATTTT. Encoded protein: CASSFVTTDTQYF.